This T cell receptor beta chain was recorded in a study of blood T cell repertoires in COVID-19 (dated by TCRdb to 2020 to 2022). About the study as a whole: Samples covering the acute and convalescent phases of COVID-19 were provided by collaborators in the United States, Italy and Spain. The prospective study material was composed of cDNA or gDNA derived from T cells, B-cell-depleted T cells, or PBMCs. Deeply sampled blood TCRbeta repertoires from subjects exposed to, actively infected with, or recovered from COVID-19 were included in the dataset. The repertoires were released in a freely available public database intended as a resource for research on the immune response to SARS-CoV-2. Samples came from the ongoing ImmuneRACE study (first 160 participants) plus 1,254 subjects from 6 global collaborators. Sample metadata almost always included a de-identified subject ID, COVID-19 status, age in years and sex. HLA class I and class II types, where available, came from metadata supplied by the sample provider rather than from assay-based typing. General study outcomes and caveats: Clinical and demographic metadata were provided uncurated, with the amount varying by source and participant.

A remark on this clone: Its antigen has not been determined. No much larger clone is present one base from it, and per-base qualities are unavailable.

The collaborating institutions used their own protocols to collect whole blood in K2EDTA tubes. For TCRbeta analysis, collaborator samples were shipped as frozen whole blood, as isolated PBMCs, or as DNA extracted from either sample type. TCRbeta CDR3 regions were amplified from genomic DNA by means of the immunoSEQ Assay, a bias-controlled multiplex PCR. The authors' pipeline ran thus. Nucleated cell counts per sample were estimated from amplification of reference gene primers within the assay. Sequence reads were collapsed and filtered to measure the absolute abundance of every unique TCRbeta CDR3 rearrangement. For each sample, productive Simpson clonality was calculated as the square root of Simpson's diversity index over productive rearrangements. In its TCRdb copy, this immuneACCESS table keeps in-frame sequences only and misses some clones. Where compared with another copy, unresolved V genes explain less than half of these, and the others have no known cause. V, J and clone size derive from that table, while D and trimming were established from the DNA sequence. The sample yields 200,000 to 250,000 clones; around 90% were counted once. About 1.5% of the sample comes from the top ten.

Source material: peripheral blood. This sequence originates from a man between 18 and 29 years old with active or convalescent COVID-19.

DNA sequence: TGTGCCAGCCGGGAGGCCGGGGCCAACGTCCTGACTTTC. Translation gives CASREAGANVLTF. Rearrangement joined TRBV5-4 to TRBJ2-6; a stretch of 7 junction bases matches TRBD2. The CDR3 goes from the cysteine to the phenylalanine over 13 residues. CDR3 DNA only is kept here, 39 bases in frame from base 1. Unmatched junction bases come to 2, with V trimmed by 7 bases and J by 4 bases. Looking up the germline V gene (reference sequence) yields CDR1 SGHNT and CDR2 YYREEE.